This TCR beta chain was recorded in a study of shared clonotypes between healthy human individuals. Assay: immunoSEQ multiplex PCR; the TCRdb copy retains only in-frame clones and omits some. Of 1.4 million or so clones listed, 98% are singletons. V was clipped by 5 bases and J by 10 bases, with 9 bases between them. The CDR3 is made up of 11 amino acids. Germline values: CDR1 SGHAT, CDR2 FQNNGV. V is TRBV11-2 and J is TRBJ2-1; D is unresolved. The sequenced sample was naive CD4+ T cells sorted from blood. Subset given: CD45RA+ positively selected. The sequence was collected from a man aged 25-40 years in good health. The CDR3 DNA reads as TGTGCCAGCAGCCAAGCGAAGGAGCAGTTCTTC. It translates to CASSQAKEQFF.